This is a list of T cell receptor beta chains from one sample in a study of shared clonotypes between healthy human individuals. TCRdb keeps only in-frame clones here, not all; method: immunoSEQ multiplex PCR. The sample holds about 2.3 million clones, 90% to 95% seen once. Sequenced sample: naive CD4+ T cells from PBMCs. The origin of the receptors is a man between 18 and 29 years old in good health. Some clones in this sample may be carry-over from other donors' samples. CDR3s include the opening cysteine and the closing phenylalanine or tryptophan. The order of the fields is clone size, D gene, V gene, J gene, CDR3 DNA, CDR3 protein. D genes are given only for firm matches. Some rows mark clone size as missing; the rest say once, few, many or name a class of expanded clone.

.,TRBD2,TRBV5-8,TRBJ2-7,TGTGCCAGCAGCTTGGATTCTAGCGGGAGGAACTACGAGCAGTACTTC,CASSLDSSGRNYEQYF
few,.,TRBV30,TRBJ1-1,TGTGCCTGGACCCAAGGACAGTCTGAAGCTTTCTTT,CAWTQGQSEAFF
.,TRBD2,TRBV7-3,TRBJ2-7,TGTGCCAGCAGCTTCGGCCTTCGCGGGGGCGAGCAGTACTTC,CASSFGLRGGEQYF
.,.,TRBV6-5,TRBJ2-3,TGTGCCAGCAGTGCCCGGTGGGCGGCAGATACGCAGTATTTT,CASSARWAADTQYF
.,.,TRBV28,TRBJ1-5,TGTGCCAGCGTTCAGGGTGTCGTAAATCAGCCCCAGCATTTT,CASVQGVVNQPQHF
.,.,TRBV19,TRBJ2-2,TGTGCCAGTAGATTCGGACAGAACACCGGGGAGCTGTTTTTT,CASRFGQNTGELFF
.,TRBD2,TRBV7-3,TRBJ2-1,TGTGCCAGCAGCCGAGCGGGAAGGAGGAATGAGCAGTTCTTC,CASSRAGRRNEQFF
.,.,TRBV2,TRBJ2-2,TGTGCCAGCAGTGAAGTTGGCTCTCGAGCGGAGCTGTTTTTT,CASSEVGSRAELFF
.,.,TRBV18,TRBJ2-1,TGTGCCAGCTCACCATACGTTCGGACGGTCTACAATGAGCAGTTCTTC,CASSPYVRTVYNEQFF
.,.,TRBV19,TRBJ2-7,TGTGCCAGTAGTATAGTAGGTGCCTCCTACGAGCAGTACTTC,CASSIVGASYEQYF
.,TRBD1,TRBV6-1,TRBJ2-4,TGTGCCACCAGACAGGGGGGCAAAAACATTCAGTACTTC,CATRQGGKNIQYF
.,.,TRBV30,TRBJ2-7,TGTGCCTGGAGTCCGTCAGCCTACGAGCAGTACTTC,CAWSPSAYEQYF
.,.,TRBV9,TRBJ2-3,TGTGCCAGCAGCGACGGGGCTCGCACAGATACGCAGTATTTT,CASSDGARTDTQYF
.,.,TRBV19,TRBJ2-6,TGTGCCAGTAGTTCAGACATTGTCGGGGCCAACGTCCTGACTTTC,CASSSDIVGANVLTF
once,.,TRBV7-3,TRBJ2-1,TGTGCCAGCAGCACCTCGGGTTCGGCGTACAATGAGCAGTTCTTC,CASSTSGSAYNEQFF
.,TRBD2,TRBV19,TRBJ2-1,TGTGCCAGTAGTACGATAGCGGGAGGTTTTGAGCAGTTCTTC,CASSTIAGGFEQFF
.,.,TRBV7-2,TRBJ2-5,TGTGCCAGCAGCTTACAAACCAGCCAAGAGACCCAGTACTTC,CASSLQTSQETQYF
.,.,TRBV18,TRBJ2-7,TGTGCCAGCTCACCACCAAACTCCTACGAGCAGTACTTC,CASSPPNSYEQYF
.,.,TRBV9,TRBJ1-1,TGTGCCAGCAGCGTAATCCAGGGGTCCACTGAAGCTTTCTTT,CASSVIQGSTEAFF
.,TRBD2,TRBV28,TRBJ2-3,TGTGCCAGCAGTTTATCTGTTCTAGCGGGAGGTCGCAATACGCAGTATTTT,CASSLSVLAGGRNTQYF
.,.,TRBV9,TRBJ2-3,TGTGCCAGCAGCCGATATAGGACCGGAACGAACACAGATACGCAGTATTTT,CASSRYRTGTNTDTQYF
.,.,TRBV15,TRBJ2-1,TGTGCCACCAGCAGAGTCGGGGGCTCCTACAATGAGCAGTTCTTC,CATSRVGGSYNEQFF
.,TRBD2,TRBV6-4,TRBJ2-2,TGTGCCAGCAGTGACCCCCGACATGGTCAGCGGGGAGCTGTTTTT,CASSDPRHGQRGAVF
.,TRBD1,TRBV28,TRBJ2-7,TGTGCCAGCAGTTCCCCCCGCGGGACAGGGGGGACCTACGAGCAGTACTTC,CASSSPRGTGGTYEQYF
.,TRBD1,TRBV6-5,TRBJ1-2,TGTGCCAGCGGCCCACAGGGGAACTATGGCTACACCTTC,CASGPQGNYGYTF
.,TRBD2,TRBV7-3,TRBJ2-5,TGTGCCAGCAGCCCTAGGGAGGGCGACTTTGGAGAGACCCAGTACTTC,CASSPREGDFGETQYF
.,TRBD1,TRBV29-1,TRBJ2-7,TGCAGCGCTGAGACTGGGACAGCCGAGCAGTACTTC,CSAETGTAEQYF
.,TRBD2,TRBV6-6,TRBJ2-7,TGTGCCAGTATGGTTGATACTAGCGGGGAAGAGCAGTACTTC,CASMVDTSGEEQYF
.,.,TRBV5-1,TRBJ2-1,TGCGCCAGCAGTGGGCAGGGAGCGACCAATGAGCAGTTCTTC,CASSGQGATNEQFF
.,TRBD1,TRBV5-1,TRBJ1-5,TGCGCCAGCAGCTTGGAAGGTCAGGGGGCTCAGCCCCAGCATTTT,CASSLEGQGAQPQHF
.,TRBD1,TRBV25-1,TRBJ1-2,TGTGCCAGCCGACCCGGGACAGGTCGCTATGGCTACACCTTC,CASRPGTGRYGYTF
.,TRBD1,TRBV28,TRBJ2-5,TGTGCCAGCAGTTTCAGGGGGCCGGAGACCCAGTACTTC,CASSFRGPETQYF
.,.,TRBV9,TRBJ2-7,TGTGCCAGCAGCCGTCGTGAGGCCCGCACATTCTACGAGCAGTACTTC,CASSRREARTFYEQYF
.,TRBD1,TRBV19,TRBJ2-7,TGTGCCAGTGCCTCCCCCCGGGACAGTCCCTACGAGCAGTACTTC,CASASPRDSPYEQYF
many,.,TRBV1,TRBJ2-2,TGCACCAGCAGCCAATCTTCCGCCGGGACAGGGGGGAAAACGAACACCGGGGAGCTGTTTTTT,CTSSQSSAGTGGKTNTGELFF
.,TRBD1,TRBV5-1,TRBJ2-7,TGCGCCAGCAGACAGGGGGCGAATGAGGACGAGCAGTACTTC,CASRQGANEDEQYF
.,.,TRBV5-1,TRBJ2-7,TGCGCCAGCCGATCTGGGCAGGGGTGGTACGAGCAGTACTTC,CASRSGQGWYEQYF
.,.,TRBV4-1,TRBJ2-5,TGCGCCAGCAGCCAAGCGTGGCTAGCGCAAGAGACCCAGTACTTC,CASSQAWLAQETQYF
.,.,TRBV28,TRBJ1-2,TGTGCCAGCAGTCCCGGGGCCCTGACGGATGGCTACACCTTC,CASSPGALTDGYTF
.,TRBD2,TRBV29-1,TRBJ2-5,TGCAGCGCCCGGACTAGCGGGTGGGAAGAGACCCAGTACTTC,CSARTSGWEETQYF
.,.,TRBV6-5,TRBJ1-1,TGTGCCAGCAGTTACTCGTACCGCACGAGCACTGAAGCTTTCTTT,CASSYSYRTSTEAFF
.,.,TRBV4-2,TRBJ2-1,TGTGCCAGCAGCCCCCACCGAGTCTACAATGAGCAGTTCTTC,CASSPHRVYNEQFF
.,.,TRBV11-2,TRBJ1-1,TGTGCCAGCAGCCCGGCCGGGGCGGGAGTCATCGGTGAAGCTTTCTTT,CASSPAGAGVIGEAFF
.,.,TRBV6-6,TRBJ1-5,TGTGCCAGCAGTCGTTCGGACAATCAGCCCCAGCATTTT,CASSRSDNQPQHF
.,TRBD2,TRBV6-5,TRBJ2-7,TGTGCCAGCACCCTTAGTCTAGCGGGGGCCTACGAGCAGTACTTC,CASTLSLAGAYEQYF